These T cell receptor beta chains were read from a single sample in a study of identical twins. TCRdb re-called the 5' RACE reads through MiXCR, storing one row per CDR3 protein. The repertoire consists of about 1.7 million distinct CDR3 sequences, with about 31% occurring once and the leading ten covering 0.25% to 0.3%. Input material: cord blood. These receptors were taken from a newborn girl in good health. Each CDR3 is given with its conserved first and last residue. D genes are given only for firm matches. The size field is filled for only some rows; it gives once, few, many or a size class.

clone_size,j_call,v_call,d_call,cdr3_nt,cdr3_aa
few,TRBJ2-1,TRBV27,TRBD1,TGTGCCAGCAGTTTGGGACAGGGAATGGGCAATGAGCAGTTCTTC,CASSLGQGMGNEQFF
few,TRBJ1-1,TRBV6-1,-,TGTGCCAGCAGTGAAGCGACCCTCCTTGAAGCTTTCTTT,CASSEATLLEAFF
few,TRBJ1-6,TRBV7-2,-,TGTGCCAGCAGCTTAGTTGTTGTCAATTCACCCCTCCACTTT,CASSLVVVNSPLHF
-,TRBJ2-7,TRBV3-1,-,TGTGCCAGCAGCCAAGAAGGTAGCGTAGGCTACAATGAGCAGTACTTC,CASSQEGSVGYNEQYF
-,TRBJ2-7,TRBV28,-,TGTGCCGGCAGCCGTGACGAGCAGTACTTC,CAGSRDEQYF
-,TRBJ1-1,TRBV5-5,-,TGTGCCAGCAGGCGTAAAGGGGGACCGGGGAACACTGAAGCTTTCTTT,CASRRKGGPGNTEAFF
few,TRBJ2-5,TRBV6-5,-,TGTGCCAGCAGCCCCTGGGGGAGGGGGCAGTGGGAGACCCAGTACTTC,CASSPWGRGQWETQYF
-,TRBJ1-1,TRBV29-1,TRBD1,TGCAGCGTTGGACAGGGGAAAATTGAGATGATGAACACTGAAGCTTTCTTT,CSVGQGKIEMMNTEAFF
-,TRBJ1-2,TRBV20-1,-,TGCAGTACTGGGGGGGTGAGCGGCTACACCTTC,CSTGGVSGYTF
few,TRBJ2-5,TRBV15,-,TGTGCCACCAGCAGAGATCGGACACCGAACCAAGAGACCCAGTACTTC,CATSRDRTPNQETQYF
-,TRBJ1-1,TRBV6-1,TRBD1,TGTGCCAGCAGTGAATACCAGGGGGCGCGGGTCACTGAAGCTTTCTTT,CASSEYQGARVTEAFF
-,TRBJ1-3,TRBV10-1,-,TGCGCCAGCAGTGAGCAGAGCTCTGGAAACACCATATATTTT,CASSEQSSGNTIYF
-,TRBJ2-5,TRBV20-1,TRBD1,TGCAGTGACAGGGGGCTGATCCGAGAGACCCAGTACTTC,CSDRGLIRETQYF
-,TRBJ2-1,TRBV6-5,-,TGTGCCGGCAGTTACTCTGGGCTAGGGTCCTACAATGAGCAGTTCTTC,CAGSYSGLGSYNEQFF
-,TRBJ2-7,TRBV2,-,TGTGCCAGCAGATATACGGGACGGTCCTACGAGCAGTACTTC,CASRYTGRSYEQYF
-,TRBJ1-2,TRBV4-2,-,TGTGCCAGCAGCCAAGAGCCAGCGTATGGCTACACCTTC,CASSQEPAYGYTF
-,TRBJ2-7,TRBV10-1,-,TGCGCCAGTGGGACTCCTCGTCTCGACCGCTACGAGCAGTACTTC,CASGTPRLDRYEQYF
many,TRBJ2-1,TRBV7-2,-,TGTGCCAGCAGCCTTTCCACACAGAACAATGAGCAGTTCTTC,CASSLSTQNNEQFF
-,TRBJ2-2,TRBV7-2,TRBD1,TGTGCCAGCAGCTACGGACAGGGGGCGAACACCGGGGAGCTGTTTTTT,CASSYGQGANTGELFF
many,TRBJ2-2,TRBV6-2/TRBV6-3,-,TGTGCCAGCAGTTACCCCGGGGAGCTGTTTTTT,CASSYPGELFF
many,TRBJ2-7,TRBV29-1,-,TGCAGCGCCCGGGGCAGGGTTGCTTACGAGCAGTACTTC,CSARGRVAYEQYF
-,TRBJ2-1,TRBV10-3,TRBD1,TGTGCCATCAGTAGACAGGGGGGGAATGAGCAGTTCTTC,CAISRQGGNEQFF
-,TRBJ2-7,TRBV14,-,TGTGCCAGCAGCCATGTTCGGGACCGCCACTACGAGCAGTACTTC,CASSHVRDRHYEQYF
few,TRBJ2-2,TRBV5-4,-,TGTGCCAGCAGCTTTTGGAGGGGGGTCTACACCGGGGAGCTGTTTTTT,CASSFWRGVYTGELFF
-,TRBJ1-1,TRBV9,-,TGTGCCAGCAGCGTCAGCCAGGGGAAAATGAACACTGAAGCTTTCTTT,CASSVSQGKMNTEAFF
-,TRBJ1-2,TRBV14,-,TGTGCCAGCAGCCCCCGACAGGATAGCTACACCTTC,CASSPRQDSYTF
many,TRBJ2-7,TRBV27,-,TGTGCCAGCAGTTTAAAAGGACAATACGAGCAGTACTTC,CASSLKGQYEQYF
few,TRBJ2-1,TRBV6-1,-,TGTGCCAGCAGTAAGCACCGGGACTCCGGCCGCAATGAGCAGTTCTTC,CASSKHRDSGRNEQFF
-,TRBJ2-5,TRBV18,-,TGTGCCAGCTCACCACCCAGCCGGAAAGAGACCCAGTACTTC,CASSPPSRKETQYF
-,TRBJ1-1,TRBV9,TRBD1,TGTGCCAGCAGCGTCATTACGACAGGGACTGAAGCTTTCTTT,CASSVITTGTEAFF
few,TRBJ2-1,TRBV9,-,TGTGCCAGCAGCGTCCAAGGACTCATCAATGAGCAGTTCTTC,CASSVQGLINEQFF
-,TRBJ2-1,TRBV20-1,-,TGCAGTGCTAGAGATCTGGCCCCAGGGCAAGAGACCCAGTTCTTC,CSARDLAPGQETQFF
-,TRBJ2-3,TRBV5-1,TRBD2,TGCGCCAGCAGCCCCCGGACTAGCGGGGGGTTGAACACAGATACGCAGTATTTT,CASSPRTSGGLNTDTQYF
-,TRBJ1-2,TRBV7-9,TRBD1,TGTGCCAGCAGCTTATCACCAAGAGGGACAGTCTATGGCTACACCTTC,CASSLSPRGTVYGYTF
few,TRBJ1-1,TRBV27,TRBD1,TGTGCCAGCAGTGCCCTCAGGGGGCGATTGAACACTGAAGCTTTCTTT,CASSALRGRLNTEAFF
few,TRBJ2-7,TRBV7-9,-,TGTGCCAGCAGCCATAGCGGTTCACCCTACGAGCAGTACTTC,CASSHSGSPYEQYF
few,TRBJ1-1,TRBV12-3/TRBV12-4,-,TGTGCCAGCAGTTCCTCGACAGAGAACACTGAAGCTTTCTTT,CASSSSTENTEAFF
-,TRBJ2-7,TRBV5-1,TRBD2,TGCGCCAGCAGCTTGGGTCCTCGGGGGGTTTCCTACGAGCAGTACTTC,CASSLGPRGVSYEQYF
-,TRBJ2-7,TRBV18,-,TGTGCCAGCTCACCTTCCCGGACAGCCTACGAGCAGTACTTC,CASSPSRTAYEQYF
-,TRBJ1-5,TRBV20-1,-,TGCAGTGCTAGAGTGGCGGGGAGCCGAAATCAGCCCCAGCATTTT,CSARVAGSRNQPQHF
-,TRBJ2-1,TRBV6-5,TRBD2,TGTGCCAGCAGTCCGCCGGGACTAGCGGGAGTGGATGAGCAGTTCTTC,CASSPPGLAGVDEQFF
few,TRBJ2-7,TRBV5-1,TRBD1,TGCGCCAGCAGCCCGGGACAGGGGTCCCACGAGCAGTACTTC,CASSPGQGSHEQYF
once,TRBJ2-7,TRBV2,-,TGTGCCAGCACTGACGGGCTCTCCTACGAGCAGTACTTC,CASTDGLSYEQYF
once,TRBJ2-5,TRBV15,-,TGTGCCACCAGCAGAGTGGTTGGGCGGAGTCAAGAGACCCAGTACTTC,CATSRVVGRSQETQYF
-,TRBJ2-1,TRBV10-2,-,TGCGCCAGCAGTGAATTCGAGGTGGACAATGAGCAGTTCTTC,CASSEFEVDNEQFF
-,TRBJ2-7,TRBV20-1,-,TGCAGTGCCACGACTAGAAACCGCTACGAGCAGTACTTC,CSATTRNRYEQYF
-,TRBJ2-5,TRBV30,-,TGTGCCTGGAGTGTCGAGACAAGGCAGTACTTC,CAWSVETRQYF
few,TRBJ2-5,TRBV9,-,TGTGCCAGCAGCGTAGAAGCGGGAGAGACCCAGTACTTC,CASSVEAGETQYF
-,TRBJ1-1,TRBV5-1,-,TGCGCCAGCAGCCCTCAGCCGACGGACATGAACACTGAAGCTTTCTTT,CASSPQPTDMNTEAFF
-,TRBJ1-5,TRBV4-1,-,TGCGCCAGCAGCCAAGATCCCAGGGGAGAAATTCAGCCCCAGCATTTT,CASSQDPRGEIQPQHF
-,TRBJ2-1,TRBV15,TRBD2,TGTGCCACCAGCAGAGATCCTAGCGGGAGTGAGCAGTTCTTC,CATSRDPSGSEQFF
-,TRBJ2-5,TRBV28,TRBD2,TGTGCCAGCAGCCGCGCCCGGACTAGCGGGTTTACAGAGCAGTACTTC,CASSRARTSGFTEQYF
few,TRBJ2-1,TRBV27,TRBD2,TGTGCCAGCAGTCCCCGACTAGCGGGGGGGCAAAGTGAGCAGTTCTTC,CASSPRLAGGQSEQFF
-,TRBJ2-1,TRBV20-1,TRBD2,TGCAGTGCTGCTGGACAGGGACTAGCGGGAGGTTACAATGAGCAGTTCTTC,CSAAGQGLAGGYNEQFF
-,TRBJ2-3,TRBV28,-,TGTGCCATCTCAGTTTTAGGAGGAGATACGCAGTATTTT,CAISVLGGDTQYF
-,TRBJ1-2,TRBV28,-,TGTGCCAGCAGTTTATTGGACAATGGCTACACCTTC,CASSLLDNGYTF
-,TRBJ2-3,TRBV9,-,TGTGCCAACAGCCCCCAGGGACTTCGGACTACAGATACGCAGTATTTT,CANSPQGLRTTDTQYF
-,TRBJ2-7,TRBV27,TRBD2,TGTGCCAGTAAAAAAAAGCGGGAGTCAACCTACGAGCAGTACTTC,CASKKKRESTYEQYF
-,TRBJ1-4,TRBV18,TRBD1,TGTGCCAGCTCACCTACCGGGACAGGGATCGAAAAACTGTTTTTT,CASSPTGTGIEKLFF
-,TRBJ2-1,TRBV7-9,-,TGTGCCAGCAGCTTATGTGGACTCCCTTGTTTGTACAATGAGCAGTTCTTC,CASSLCGLPCLYNEQFF